This T cell receptor (beta chain) was recorded in a study of early T cells in non-severe SARS-CoV-2 infection. Each single cDNA molecule received a unique molecular identifier. From the 5' RACE reads, TCRdb called clonotypes with MiXCR, one entry per CDR3 protein. The sample has 79,000 or so distinct CDR3 sequences, 9.5% to 15% seen once. CDR3 size: 19 residues. In this sample, this clonotype turned up many times. The chain uses TRBV21-1 and TRBJ1-2; whether TRBD1, the table's D call, matches the DNA was not checked. TRBV21-1 is noted as a pseudogene. The specimen was whole blood. The receptor was derived from an adult who was a healthcare worker with PCR-confirmed SARS-CoV-2 infection or an uninfected control (not recorded which). The CDR3 DNA reads TGTGCCAGCAGCCCGACGATCTCCTGGGGGGCCCCGGCTAACTATGGCTACACCTTC. Encoded protein: CASSPTISWGAPANYGYTF.